This T cell receptor beta chain was sequenced for a study of cytomegalovirus exposure and HLA in healthy donors. To note about this clone: Its antigen remains unidentified.

Trimming took off 4 bases at V and 8 bases at J, with 18 bases between the two ends. The CDR3 extends over 15 amino acids. CDR1 and CDR2 from the germline V gene are SGHDT and YYEEEE. This PCR relied on a set of 60 Vbeta primers and 13 Jbeta primers. Using immunoSEQ multiplex PCR, the repertoire was profiled, and TCRdb retains in-frame clones only, with some absent. The table lists roughly 160,000 clones, roughly 80% of them singletons. Broader study findings: Based on reports, TCR beta sequences accurately predicted HLA-A and HLA-B alleles for most subjects. According to a later analysis, donors in an Asian-associated ancestry cluster reportedly had fewer N-insertions than the roughly 670-donor mean. On later analysis, the bulk of CMV-associated TCR beta chains appeared to be HLA-restricted.

The sequenced material came from PBMCs. The origin of this receptor is a male donor in good health and CMV-seropositive. The chain couples TRBV5-6 to TRBJ2-2; a weak D match, TRBD2 (6 bases). CDR3 protein: CASSRGRWEIGELFF. As DNA, the CDR3 is TGTGCCAGCAGCCGAGGGAGGTGGGAGATTGGGGAGCTGTTTTTT.